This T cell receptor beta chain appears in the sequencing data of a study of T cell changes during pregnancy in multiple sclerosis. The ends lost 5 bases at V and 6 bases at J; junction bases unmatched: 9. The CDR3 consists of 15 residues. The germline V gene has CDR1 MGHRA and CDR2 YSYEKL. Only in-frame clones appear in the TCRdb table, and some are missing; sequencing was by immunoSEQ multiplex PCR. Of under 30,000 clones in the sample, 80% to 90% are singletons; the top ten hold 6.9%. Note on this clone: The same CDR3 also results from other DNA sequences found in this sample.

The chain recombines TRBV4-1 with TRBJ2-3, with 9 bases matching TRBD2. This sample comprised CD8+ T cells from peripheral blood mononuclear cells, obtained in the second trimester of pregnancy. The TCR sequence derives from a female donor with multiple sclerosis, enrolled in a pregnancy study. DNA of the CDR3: TGCGCCAGCAGCAGATTAGCGGGGGAAGGGGATACGCAGTATTTT. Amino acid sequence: CASSRLAGEGDTQYF.